This T cell receptor beta chain was captured in a study of blood T cells in healthy people across ages. Regarding the study as a whole: Researchers report that TCR beta diversity correlated strongly with naive T cell percentage.

Primed by a sample-barcoded 5' primer and a J-beta primer mix, a second PCR proceeded for 7 to 11 cycles. Every single cDNA molecule received a tag from a template-switch adaptor with 12 random nucleotides. TCRdb fed the 5' RACE reads into MiXCR, producing one record per CDR3 protein. The sample includes 700,000 to 900,000 distinct CDR3 sequences, 53% of them seen just once. Germline values: CDR1 SQVTM, CDR2 ANQGSEA. The ends were cut back, 4 bases at V and 4 bases at J, with 10 bases in the middle. This CDR3 contains 12 residues. This clonotype came up a few times. Its antigen is not identified. V and J are TRBV29-1 and TRBJ1-2; D is unclear. Input material: blood. The TCR comes from an older man in good health. The CDR3 protein is CSVVGRSYGYTF. The CDR3 DNA is TGCAGCGTTGTCGGCAGGTCCTATGGCTACACCTTC.